The clone carrying this TCR beta chain was picked up a small number of times. The sample is drawn from a study of shared clonotypes between healthy human individuals. About the research overall: CD8 memory received one plate per donor, CD8 naive two, CD4 memory three and CD4 naive three.

The method was immunoSEQ multiplex PCR; TCRdb's version includes in-frame clones alone and lacks a portion of them. The table includes around 200,000 clones, about 68% detected once. The CDR3 runs to 11 residues. The V gene's germline CDR1 is SGDLS and CDR2 YYNGEE. Trimming took 3 bases from V and 6 from J, leaving 6 bases between them. The sample taken for sequencing was memory CD4+ T cells sorted from blood. Subset specified: CD45RA-negative fraction. The receptor was derived from a man younger than 45 in good health. This chain uses TRBV9 with TRBJ1-2; no clear D. CDR3 nucleotide sequence: TGTGCCAGCAGCGCATTACATGGCTACACCTTC. It specifies CASSALHGYTF.